At least ten counts were recorded for the clone carrying this T cell receptor (beta chain). The antigen remains undetermined. The germline CDR1 and CDR2 sequences are MDHEN and SYDVKM. V dropped 4 bases and J dropped 0; count of bases not matched to a gene: 1. The CDR3 is 16 amino acids. This entry is derived from a study of T cell repertoires in cytomegalovirus infection. About the study: Selected CMV epitopes included recently identified HLA-C-restricted ones as well as well-studied HLA-B-restricted ones.

From the reads, TCRdb called clonotypes with MiXCR, one entry per CDR3 protein. The sample includes 340,000 or so distinct CDR3 sequences, around 25% of them seen just once. The chain uses TRBV28 and TRBJ2-6; TRBD1 matches 9 bases. The specimen comprised cultured PBMCs, sampled from culture after CMV antigen stimulation. The source is a human donor in good health (CMV status not recorded). Some clones in this sample may be carry-over from other donors' samples. The DNA for the CDR3 is TGTGCCAGCAGTTACAGGGGGCTCTCTGGGGCCAACGTCCTGACTTTC. It codes for CASSYRGLSGANVLTF.